The T cell receptor beta chain described here comes from a study of human T cells and chemical hapten exposure. Study summary: There were weekly diphenylcyclopropenone doses to the scalp for patients throughout the approximately 25-week study. Read at 6 days, the patch tests placed 0.01% DPC on the upper back.

Each CDR3 protein gets one entry after TCRdb re-called the RACE reads with MiXCR. The sample lists 90,000 to 140,000 distinct CDR3 sequences, 30% to 35% occurring once. Time point meaning: patch test 3, about 24 weeks after DPC sensitization. Treatment given: therapeutic diphenylcyclopropenone sensitization with weekly scalp DPC. Blood sampling preceded each patch test application. The CDR3 has 14 amino acids. J was trimmed by 6 bases and V by 4 bases; bases with no gene match: 6. This clonotype turned up a few times. The source was whole blood, collected in connection with sensitization to the hapten diphenylcyclopropenone (DPC). The sequence was obtained from a man aged 35-49 years with alopecia areata. Some clones in this sample may be carry-over from other donors' samples. This chain connects TRBV12-3 or TRBV12-4 to TRBJ2-7; 10 bases match TRBD1. CDR3 region: CASSSGQGEGEQYF. CDR3 nucleotide sequence: TGTGCCAGCAGTTCCGGACAGGGGGAAGGCGAGCAGTACTTC.